This T cell receptor (beta chain) was profiled in a study of molecular identifiers for immune sequencing clone quantification. Study findings and constraints: Clones that exceeded 20 RNA copies held over 99% of effector molecules, yet under 1% in naive cells.

V gave up 2 bases and J gave up 6 bases, with 7 bases separating them. The CDR3 is made up of 13 amino acids. Germline V gene lookup returns CDR1 MNHNS and CDR2 SASEGT. Bulk TCR libraries used previously described methods and listed TCR primers. TCRdb re-derived calls from the PCR reads in MiXCR, one entry per CDR3 protein. The repertoire consists of tens of thousands of distinct CDR3 sequences, with approximately 25% occurring once and the leading ten covering under 2%. Naive CD8 T cells were picked out by sorting for CD8+CD4-CCR7+CD45RA+. In its sample, this clonotype was seen many times. Its specificity is not known.

The chain combines TRBV6-1 with TRBJ2-2, with D perhaps TRBD2 (5 bases). The sample was naive CD8+ T cells from blood, with Jurkat cell RNA spiked in. Stated subset: FACS-sorted CD8+CD4-CCR7+CD45RA+ naive T cells. The TCR sequence derives from a human donor in good health. Some libraries in this study had Jurkat cell RNA spiked in. CDR3 sequence reads: CASSEMRAGELFF. The CDR3, as DNA: TGTGCCAGCAGTGAAATGAGGGCCGGGGAGCTGTTTTTT.